The T cell receptor beta chain described here comes from a study of blood T cell repertoires in COVID-19. Germline V gene data show CDR1 as MNHEY and CDR2 as SVGAGI. Trimming at V came to 4 bases and at J to 4 bases, leaving 10 bases not matched to a gene. The CDR3 spans 16 residues. TCRdb keeps only in-frame clones here, not all; method: immunoSEQ multiplex PCR. This sample has 80,000 or so clones, with 70% to 90% found just once. Seattle's enrolled individuals joined amid active infection and were then monitored longitudinally. The rearrangement links TRBV6-5 to TRBJ2-1, with 7 bases matching TRBD1. The sequence was obtained from a man aged 55-75 years with COVID-19, enrolled during active disease. Sequenced: peripheral blood. The CDR3 spells CASSLTGVETYNEQFF. As DNA, the CDR3 is TGTGCCAGCAGTTTAACAGGGGTAGAAACGTACAATGAGCAGTTCTTC.